One sample yielded the 5 T cell receptor beta chains listed below, sequenced in a study of graft-versus-host responses after intestinal transplantation. Sequencing used immunoSEQ multiplex PCR; TCRdb keeps in-frame clones, though not all of them. The sample has around 71,000 clones, 80% to 95% seen once. This specimen was bone marrow, taken roughly 780 days after intestinal transplantation. These receptors came from a human patient who received an intestinal transplant, so some T cells may come from the graft donor.

The J gene is TRBJ2-5, the V gene TRBV28; 7 bases line up with TRBD2. This CDR3 has 13 amino acids. J lost 5 bases, V lost 6 bases, and 6 bases had no gene match. CDR1 MDHEN and CDR2 SYDVKM come from the germline V gene. CDR3 sequence reads: CASSRLAGETQYF. The CDR3 nucleotides are TGTGCCAGCAGCAGACTAGCTGGGGAGACCCAGTACTTC. The variable domain in full, completed from reference TRBV28 and TRBJ2-5, reads DVKVTQSSRYLVKRTGEKVFLECVQDMDHENMFWYRQDPGLGLRLIYFSYDVKMKEKGDIPEGYSVSREKKERFSLILESASTNQTSMYLCASSRLAGETQYFGPGTRLLVL.

The chain links TRBV11-2 to TRBJ1-2, with D maybe TRBD1 (6 bases). V was shortened by 4 bases and J by 4 bases, with 19 bases between the two germline ends. CDR1 and CDR2 from the germline V gene are SGHAT and FQNNGV. This CDR3 is 16 amino acids long. The CDR3 loop reads CASSSSHSQGGYGYTF. The CDR3 coding sequence is TGTGCCAGCAGCTCAAGTCATTCACAGGGAGGCTATGGCTACACCTTC.

The J gene is TRBJ1-2, the V gene TRBV27; D unresolved. Germline lookup yields CDR1 MNHEY and CDR2 SMNVEV (reference sequence). V gave up 3 bases and J gave up 4 bases, with 12 bases separating them. This CDR3 has 14 residues. CDR3 sequence (DNA): TGTGCCAGCAGTTTGGACCGGGAAGCCTATGGCTACACCTTC. Its protein is CASSLDREAYGYTF.

The chain couples TRBV6-5 to TRBJ2-7; D tentatively reads TRBD1 or TRBD2 (6 bases each). V lost 5 bases, J lost 7 bases, and 21 bases lay in between. The germline CDR1 and CDR2 sequences are MNHEY and SVGAGI. This CDR3 region has 15 residues. The CDR3 DNA reads as TGTGCCAGCAGTCCTTTAGGTTCGGGGGCGCGGGAGCAGTACTTC. It yields the protein CASSPLGSGAREQYF.

The chain links TRBV29-1 to TRBJ1-2; D is ambiguous. Trimming took 5 bases from V and 3 from J, leaving 16 bases between them. Germline V gene data show CDR1 as SQVTM and CDR2 as ANQGSEA. The length of the CDR3 is 14 residues. The CDR3 region is CSVPLSVRDYGYTF. The CDR3 DNA reads as TGCAGCGTTCCTCTCAGCGTAAGAGACTATGGCTACACCTTC.